This T cell receptor (beta chain) was captured in a study of identical twins. General observations from the study: While abundant cord blood beta clonotypes carried fewer insertions, memory repertoires showed no such pattern.

TCRdb analysed the 5' RACE reads with MiXCR anew, one entry per CDR3 protein. The sample holds 420,000 or so distinct CDR3 sequences, about a fifth seen once. Germline-derived CDR1 and CDR2 are DFQATT and SNEGSKA (reference sequence). CDR3 length: 14 amino acids. V was cut by 6 bases and J by 7 bases, with 19 bases left in between. Healthy Caucasians supplied all donations. Remarks on this clonotype: The target antigen is unknown.

V usage is TRBV20-1 and J usage is TRBJ2-1; D may correspond to TRBD1 or TRBD2 (6 bases each). The source of this sequence is a man aged 45-60 years in good health. The sequencing input was naive T cells sorted from blood. The CDR3 is CSAGGRLELNEQFF. The CDR3 nucleotides read TGCAGTGCAGGGGGGAGGCTTGAGTTAAATGAGCAGTTCTTC.